A selection of T cell receptor beta chains follows, all from one sample in a study of Graves' ophthalmopathy and Graves' hyperthyroidism. TCRdb processed the multiplex PCR reads anew with MiXCR; each CDR3 protein has one entry. In the table there are about 400,000 distinct CDR3 sequences, around 18% of which are singletons. Sequenced material: peripheral blood. The receptors shown here come from a woman aged 18-29 years with Graves' ophthalmopathy. The CDR3 runs from the conserved cysteine through the conserved F or W. The D gene is left open where the match is weak. The size entry is marked missing in some rows and otherwise reads once, few, many or a size class.

>TRBJ2-7|NA|TRBD2|TRBV28
TGTGCCAGCAGTTTAAGGCTAGCGGGAAGATACGAGCAGTACTTC
CASSLRLAGRYEQYF
>TRBJ2-2|many|NA|TRBV6-5
TGTGCCAGCAGTTACTCGAAAGGGTTTCCGAACACCGGGGAGCTGTTTTTT
CASSYSKGFPNTGELFF
>TRBJ2-7|many|NA|TRBV15
TGTGCCACCAGCAGAGAGGCTGTCTACGAGCAGTACTTC
CATSREAVYEQYF
>TRBJ1-2|many|TRBD1|TRBV6-1
TGTGCCACCAGCGTTGGGACAGGCCCATTCAGCTACACCTTC
CATSVGTGPFSYTF
>TRBJ2-7|NA|NA|TRBV28
TGTGCCAGCACCAATGACGGGATCTCCTACGAGCAGTACTTC
CASTNDGISYEQYF
>TRBJ2-5|many|NA|TRBV15
TGTGCCACCAGCTCCGCCCTCCAAGAGACCCAGTACTTC
CATSSALQETQYF
>TRBJ1-1|many|NA|TRBV7-2
TGTGCCAGCAGCTTCGGTGCAGTGAACACTGAAGCTTTCTTT
CASSFGAVNTEAFF
>TRBJ2-7|NA|TRBD1|TRBV12-3/TRBV12-4
TGTGCCAGCAGACCTCCGGGACAGGGCTCCGAGCAGTACTTC
CASRPPGQGSEQYF
>TRBJ1-2|NA|NA|TRBV9
TGTGCCAGCACTAGAGTTGGCATAACCGGCGCGGACTATGGCTACACCTTC
CASTRVGITGADYGYTF
>TRBJ1-6|many|TRBD1|TRBV12-3/TRBV12-4
TGTGCCAGCAGTCCTCAGGGGGCTTCCTATAATTCACCCCTCCACTTT
CASSPQGASYNSPLHF
>TRBJ2-7|few|NA|TRBV11-2
TGTGCCAGCAGCTGGCGACCGTCCCCCTACGAGCAGTACTTC
CASSWRPSPYEQYF
>TRBJ2-7|NA|NA|TRBV11-2
TGTGCCAGCACCCCAACTGCCGGGTCCTCCTACGAGCAGTACTTC
CASTPTAGSSYEQYF
>TRBJ1-6|many|NA|TRBV7-8
TGTGCCAGCAGCTTAAAGACCACGGATTCACCCCTCCACTTT
CASSLKTTDSPLHF
>TRBJ2-5|many|NA|TRBV28
TGTGCCAGCAGTCCCGCGTTGGAGACCCAGTACTTC
CASSPALETQYF
>TRBJ2-2|many|NA|TRBV12-3/TRBV12-4
TGTGCCAGCAGTTTTTTGGGGGGCGGGACCGGGGAGCTGTTTTTT
CASSFLGGGTGELFF
>TRBJ2-4|many|NA|TRBV28
TGTGCCAGCAGTTACGGAGGAGGAGCCAAAAACATTCAGTACTTC
CASSYGGGAKNIQYF
>TRBJ1-5|many|NA|TRBV10-3
TGTGCCATCAGTGAGTCGGCAGGATCCCATCAGCCCCAGCATTTT
CAISESAGSHQPQHF